The rows below give T cell receptor beta chains drawn from one sample of a study of T cells after yellow fever vaccination. TCRdb itself ran the 5' RACE reads through MiXCR, one entry per CDR3 protein. Of about 340,000 distinct CDR3 sequences listed, 12% are singletons. The source material was CD4+ T cells sorted from PBMCs, sampled 15 days after the yellow fever booster vaccination. These receptors were taken from a man between 18 and 35 years old who received the YFV17D yellow fever vaccine. The CDR3 runs from the conserved cysteine through the conserved F or W. The order of the fields is clone size, J gene, CDR3 length, D gene, V gene, CDR3 protein, CDR3 DNA. A D gene is named only where the DNA matches it firmly. Size is stated for part of the rows, as once, few or many counts, or as a class when the clone is expanded.

clone size: many; J gene: TRBJ2-4; CDR3 length: 14; D gene: .; V gene: TRBV4-3; CDR3 protein: CASSQEQGRDIQYF; CDR3 DNA: TGCGCCAGCAGCCAAGAACAGGGGAGGGACATTCAGTACTTC
clone size: .; J gene: TRBJ2-2; CDR3 length: 14; D gene: TRBD1; V gene: TRBV3-1; CDR3 protein: CASRQGADTGELFF; CDR3 DNA: TGTGCCAGCAGACAGGGGGCGGACACCGGGGAGCTGTTTTTT
clone size: .; J gene: TRBJ2-3; CDR3 length: 14; D gene: .; V gene: TRBV6-6; CDR3 protein: CASSYVQGTDTQYF; CDR3 DNA: TGTGCCAGCAGTTACGTGCAGGGCACAGATACGCAGTATTTT
clone size: few; J gene: TRBJ1-4; CDR3 length: 15; D gene: .; V gene: TRBV7-2; CDR3 protein: CASSLVSSRNEKLFF; CDR3 DNA: TGTGCCAGCAGCTTAGTTTCCAGCCGTAATGAAAAACTGTTTTTT
clone size: .; J gene: TRBJ2-5; CDR3 length: 16; D gene: .; V gene: TRBV12-5; CDR3 protein: CASGSSQGKYQETQYF; CDR3 DNA: TGTGCTAGTGGTTCGAGTCAGGGAAAATACCAAGAGACCCAGTACTTC
clone size: .; J gene: TRBJ2-2; CDR3 length: 15; D gene: .; V gene: TRBV7-3; CDR3 protein: CASSKQGLDTGELFF; CDR3 DNA: TGTGCCAGCAGCAAACAGGGTCTCGACACCGGGGAGCTGTTTTTT
clone size: .; J gene: TRBJ2-5; CDR3 length: 14; D gene: TRBD1; V gene: TRBV12-3/TRBV12-4; CDR3 protein: CASSVGTGQETQYF; CDR3 DNA: TGTGCCAGCAGCGTCGGGACAGGCCAAGAGACCCAGTACTTC
clone size: .; J gene: TRBJ2-2; CDR3 length: 16; D gene: TRBD2; V gene: TRBV20-1; CDR3 protein: CSARSSGGPGTGELFF; CDR3 DNA: TGCAGTGCTAGATCTAGCGGGGGCCCTGGGACCGGGGAGCTGTTTTTT
clone size: .; J gene: TRBJ1-5; CDR3 length: 17; D gene: TRBD1; V gene: TRBV7-2; CDR3 protein: CASSLWSGTGGRQPQHF; CDR3 DNA: TGTGCCAGCAGCCTCTGGAGCGGGACAGGGGGCCGCCAGCCCCAGCATTTT
clone size: few; J gene: TRBJ2-1; CDR3 length: 12; D gene: .; V gene: TRBV29-1; CDR3 protein: CSVEGSYNEQFF; CDR3 DNA: TGCAGCGTTGAAGGGTCCTACAATGAGCAGTTCTTC
clone size: many; J gene: TRBJ1-2; CDR3 length: 17; D gene: TRBD1; V gene: TRBV4-2; CDR3 protein: CASSTLTGARGNYGYTF; CDR3 DNA: TGTGCCAGCAGCACCCTGACAGGGGCCAGGGGCAACTATGGCTACACCTTC
clone size: few; J gene: TRBJ2-3; CDR3 length: 16; D gene: TRBD1; V gene: TRBV5-1; CDR3 protein: CASSLLGQASTDTQYF; CDR3 DNA: TGCGCCAGCAGCTTGTTGGGACAGGCCTCCACAGATACGCAGTATTTT
clone size: .; J gene: TRBJ2-1; CDR3 length: 19; D gene: TRBD2; V gene: TRBV12-3/TRBV12-4; CDR3 protein: CASSFPIRPGRGTANEQFF; CDR3 DNA: TGTGCCAGCAGTTTCCCCATACGTCCGGGGCGGGGGACCGCCAATGAGCAGTTCTTC
clone size: many; J gene: TRBJ1-1; CDR3 length: 17; D gene: .; V gene: TRBV27; CDR3 protein: CASSRVGGRGVNTEAFF; CDR3 DNA: TGTGCCAGCAGTCGTGTGGGGGGCCGGGGGGTGAACACTGAAGCTTTCTTT
clone size: few; J gene: TRBJ1-2; CDR3 length: 13; D gene: TRBD1; V gene: TRBV6-5; CDR3 protein: CASSGTGGYGYTF; CDR3 DNA: TGTGCCAGCAGTGGGACAGGAGGTTATGGCTACACCTTC
clone size: few; J gene: TRBJ2-4; CDR3 length: 14; D gene: TRBD1; V gene: TRBV6-2/TRBV6-3; CDR3 protein: CASSPGTGMDIQYF; CDR3 DNA: TGTGCCAGCAGTCCCGGGACAGGGATGGACATTCAGTACTTC
clone size: .; J gene: TRBJ1-2; CDR3 length: 15; D gene: TRBD1; V gene: TRBV6-5; CDR3 protein: CASSYSAGGFYGYTF; CDR3 DNA: TGTGCCAGCAGTTACTCGGCAGGGGGCTTCTATGGCTACACCTTC
clone size: many; J gene: TRBJ1-2; CDR3 length: 15; D gene: .; V gene: TRBV7-2; CDR3 protein: CASSLAFRGEDGYTF; CDR3 DNA: TGTGCCAGCAGCTTAGCGTTCCGGGGCGAGGATGGCTACACCTTC
clone size: .; J gene: TRBJ1-2; CDR3 length: 12; D gene: .; V gene: TRBV6-1; CDR3 protein: CASSDTNYGYTF; CDR3 DNA: TGTGCCAGCAGTGACACTAACTATGGCTACACCTTC
clone size: few; J gene: TRBJ1-2; CDR3 length: 14; D gene: .; V gene: TRBV5-1; CDR3 protein: CASSYGRSNYGYTF; CDR3 DNA: TGCGCCAGCAGCTACGGGAGGTCTAACTATGGCTACACCTTC
clone size: few; J gene: TRBJ1-6; CDR3 length: 13; D gene: .; V gene: TRBV7-9; CDR3 protein: CASSLEAGAPLHF; CDR3 DNA: TGTGCCAGCAGCTTAGAAGCCGGGGCCCCCCTCCACTTT
clone size: .; J gene: TRBJ1-1; CDR3 length: 15; D gene: .; V gene: TRBV4-3; CDR3 protein: CASSQDWEGWTEAFF; CDR3 DNA: TGCGCCAGCAGCCAAGATTGGGAAGGGTGGACTGAAGCTTTCTTT
clone size: .; J gene: TRBJ1-6; CDR3 length: 14; D gene: .; V gene: TRBV4-1; CDR3 protein: CASHKGLGDSPLHF; CDR3 DNA: TGCGCCAGCCACAAGGGGTTAGGAGATTCACCCCTCCACTTT
clone size: .; J gene: TRBJ2-3; CDR3 length: 16; D gene: TRBD2; V gene: TRBV7-2; CDR3 protein: CASSLVGGGITDTQYF; CDR3 DNA: TGTGCCAGCAGCTTGGTCGGCGGGGGGATCACAGATACGCAGTATTTT
clone size: .; J gene: TRBJ2-7; CDR3 length: 14; D gene: TRBD1; V gene: TRBV5-4; CDR3 protein: CASSSKTGADEQYF; CDR3 DNA: TGTGCCAGCAGCTCTAAGACAGGGGCGGACGAGCAGTACTTC
clone size: .; J gene: TRBJ1-2; CDR3 length: 12; D gene: TRBD1; V gene: TRBV6-6; CDR3 protein: CAISGQRYGYTF; CDR3 DNA: TGTGCCATTTCGGGACAGCGGTATGGCTACACCTTC
clone size: few; J gene: TRBJ2-2; CDR3 length: 16; D gene: TRBD1; V gene: TRBV20-1; CDR3 protein: CSAIRGTGGRSGELFF; CDR3 DNA: TGCAGTGCCATTCGGGGCACAGGGGGAAGGTCCGGGGAGCTGTTTTTT
clone size: .; J gene: TRBJ1-1; CDR3 length: 12; D gene: TRBD1; V gene: TRBV10-3; CDR3 protein: CAISGGQDEAFF; CDR3 DNA: TGTGCCATCAGCGGTGGACAGGATGAAGCTTTCTTT
clone size: many; J gene: TRBJ2-3; CDR3 length: 17; D gene: TRBD2; V gene: TRBV9; CDR3 protein: CASSVGLAGGSTDTQYF; CDR3 DNA: TGTGCCAGCAGCGTAGGACTAGCGGGTGGGAGCACAGATACGCAGTATTTT
clone size: .; J gene: TRBJ1-2; CDR3 length: 16; D gene: TRBD1; V gene: TRBV7-9; CDR3 protein: CASSLKLAGGYYGYTF; CDR3 DNA: TGTGCCAGCAGCTTAAAGTTGGCAGGGGGCTACTATGGCTACACCTTC
clone size: .; J gene: TRBJ1-6; CDR3 length: 14; D gene: .; V gene: TRBV18; CDR3 protein: CASSPDTYNSPLHF; CDR3 DNA: TGTGCCAGCTCACCAGACACCTATAATTCACCCCTCCACTTT
clone size: .; J gene: TRBJ2-2; CDR3 length: 16; D gene: .; V gene: TRBV4-3; CDR3 protein: CASSPGASGDTGELFF; CDR3 DNA: TGCGCCAGCAGCCCTGGTGCATCGGGGGACACCGGGGAGCTGTTTTTT